The rows below give T cell receptor beta chains drawn from one sample of a study of OX40 agonist ivuxolimab in advanced cancers. Sequencing was performed with immunoSEQ multiplex PCR; in TCRdb, only in-frame clones are kept and a portion is missing. Of some 50,000 clones in the sample, 90% are singletons; the top ten hold under 5.5%. The sequencing used CD4+ or CD8+ T cells sorted from blood, collected in a trial of the OX40 agonist ivuxolimab. These receptor sequences come from an adult with an advanced solid tumor such as melanoma, head and neck, liver or kidney cancer. CDR3s include the opening cysteine and the closing phenylalanine or tryptophan. Each record gives: J gene, clone size, D gene, V gene, CDR3 DNA, CDR3 protein. D genes are given only for firm matches. Some rows mark clone size as missing; the rest say once, few, many or name a class of expanded clone.

TRBJ2-3,.,TRBD1,TRBV7-9,TGTGCCAGCAGCACCCGGGGACAGGGGGTCACAGATACGCAGTATTTT,CASSTRGQGVTDTQYF
TRBJ1-2,few,.,TRBV28,TGTGCCAGCGGGACGTTCTATGGCTACACCTTC,CASGTFYGYTF
TRBJ1-6,.,.,TRBV2,TGTGCCAGCAGTGGGTACAATAATTCACCCCTCCACTTT,CASSGYNNSPLHF
TRBJ2-5,.,.,TRBV28,TGTGCCAGCAGTCTTCCCGCCCTAGGCGGGGAGACCCAGTACTTC,CASSLPALGGETQYF
TRBJ2-1,.,TRBD2,TRBV29-1,TGCAGCGCCCGAGTCACTAGCGGGAGTTTATACAATGAGCAGTTCTTC,CSARVTSGSLYNEQFF
TRBJ1-5,.,.,TRBV6-6,TGTGCCAGCAAGCAGGGCAATCAGCCCCAGCATTTT,CASKQGNQPQHF
TRBJ2-5,.,.,TRBV27,TGTGCCAGCAGTTTACAGGCCCGGGAGACCCAGTACTTC,CASSLQARETQYF
TRBJ2-1,.,TRBD2,TRBV5-8,TGTGCCAGCAGCCTACTAGCGGGAGGGCCGGGGAATGAGCAGTTCTTC,CASSLLAGGPGNEQFF
TRBJ1-1,once,.,TRBV9,TGTGCCAGCAGCGCACATACTGGGGCGAACACTGAAGCTTTCTTT,CASSAHTGANTEAFF
TRBJ2-5,.,.,TRBV5-4,TGTGCCAGCAGCTCCTCCCAGTGGGCAGGGGTCTTCCAAGAGACCCAGTACTTC,CASSSSQWAGVFQETQYF
TRBJ1-1,.,TRBD1,TRBV29-1,TGCAGCGCTTGGACAGGAATGAACACTGAAGCTTTCTTT,CSAWTGMNTEAFF
TRBJ2-6,.,.,TRBV29-1,TGCAGCCCCGAGGGTTGGGCCGGGGCCAACGTCCTGACTTTC,CSPEGWAGANVLTF
TRBJ1-2,.,TRBD1,TRBV20-1,TGCAGTGCTAGAGATGCAGGGGGAACCACCTTC,CSARDAGGTTF
TRBJ1-3,once,.,TRBV6-1,TGTGCCAGCAGTGGAGTTTGGGGGGGGCTAAACACCATATATTTT,CASSGVWGGLNTIYF
TRBJ2-4,.,TRBD1,TRBV7-9,TGTGCCAGCAGCCTCCAACAGGGGACGGCAAACATTCAGTACTTC,CASSLQQGTANIQYF
TRBJ1-3,.,TRBD1,TRBV5-1,TGCGCCAGCAGCCTATCGACAGGGCACTCTGGAAACACCATATATTTT,CASSLSTGHSGNTIYF
TRBJ1-2,.,TRBD1,TRBV28,TGTGCCAGCACTAGGGACAGTCTTAAAGGCTATGGCTACACCTTC,CASTRDSLKGYGYTF
TRBJ1-1,once,.,TRBV12-2,TGTGCCAGCAGCTTGCAGGGCGCTGAAGCTTTCTTT,CASSLQGAEAFF
TRBJ1-1,.,.,TRBV7-9,TGTGCCAGCAGCTTAGCTTTGGGGGGCACTGAAGCTTTCTTT,CASSLALGGTEAFF
TRBJ2-3,.,.,TRBV10-2,TGCGCCAGCAGTTTCCCCATCTACCGGGACTCCAAGAATACTCCCAAGAATACGCAGTATTTT,CASSFPIYRDSKNTPKNTQYF